The 32 T cell receptor beta chains reported below all come from one sample, sequenced in a study of post-analysis software for immune sequencing data. Findings and caveats of the study: Five or six TRBV segments were significantly more frequent in patients than in controls. TRBV5-6, TRBV5-1 and TRBV20-1 were among these segments.

Their antigen targets remain unknown. The TCR beta cDNA libraries carried unique molecular identifiers. TCRdb redid the calling of the PCR reads with MiXCR, one entry per CDR3 protein. The sample lists some 690,000 distinct CDR3 sequences, approximately 59% occurring once. Sequencing was performed on blood. The receptors here all came from a girl aged 2 to 9 with multiple sclerosis.

The CDR3 nucleotides are TGTGCCAGCAGCCGTACGACAGGGAGGCAAGAGACCCAGTACTTC. It encodes CASSRTTGRQETQYF. The J gene is TRBJ2-5, the V gene TRBV7-2; possibly TRBD1 for D (7 bases). The V gene's germline CDR1 is SGHTA and CDR2 FQGNSA. Trimming shortened V by 5 bases and J by 2 bases, and 15 bases separated the two germline ends. CDR3 length: 15 residues.

This clonotype has only a few counts. The chain employs TRBV20-1 and TRBJ2-1; the D gene is possibly TRBD1 (5 bases). Per the germline V gene, CDR1 is DFQATT and CDR2 is SNEGSKA (reference sequence). With 2 bases removed from V and 12 bases from J, the gap between germline ends came to 8 bases. The CDR3 consists of 10 residues. The CDR3 loop is CSARWGVQFF. CDR3 DNA sequence: TGCAGTGCTAGATGGGGCGTGCAGTTCTTC.

The rearrangement links TRBV4-2 to TRBJ2-5; TRBD2 matches 9 bases. The CDR3 totals 15 residues. CDR1 and CDR2 (germline): LGHNA, YNFKEQ. V lost 3 bases, J lost 4 bases, and 6 bases stayed unmatched. CDR3 in amino acids: CASSQFGGGAETQYF. The CDR3 DNA follows: TGTGCCAGCAGCCAGTTCGGCGGGGGGGCAGAGACCCAGTACTTC.

This clonotype was counted between two and nine times. The chain couples TRBV10-2 to TRBJ1-2; D may be TRBD1 (5 bases). Germline-derived CDR1 and CDR2 are WSHSY and SAAADI. Trimming removed 6 bases at V and 1 base at J, with 12 bases between. This CDR3 comprises 14 residues. CDR3 sequence: CASSGKGDNYGYTF. CDR3 sequence (DNA): TGCGCCAGCAGCGGCAAAGGGGATAACTATGGCTACACCTTC.

The CDR3 nucleotides are TGCAGTGCTAGAGGACTAGCGGTCAGGGCCCAGTACTTC. Translated: CSARGLAVRAQYF. The rearrangement links TRBV20-1 to TRBJ2-7; 9 nucleotides agree with TRBD2. Germline V gene sequence: CDR1 DFQATT, CDR2 SNEGSKA (reference sequence). The V segment lost 1 base and the J segment 10 bases; nucleotides outside the gene matches: 8. The CDR3 runs to 13 residues.

For the CDR3, the DNA is TGTGCCAGCAGCCCGCATACGGGCAACCAAGAGACCCAGTACTTC. This codes for CASSPHTGNQETQYF. The chain couples TRBV3-1 to TRBJ2-5; D is unresolved. The V end was cut by 4 bases, the J end by 0 bases, with 12 bases between. The CDR3 is 15 amino acids. Germline-derived CDR1 and CDR2 are LGHDT and YNNKEL (reference sequence).

This clonotype was found a few times. CDR3 region: CASSVGGIETQYF. The CDR3 DNA follows: TGTGCCAGCAGCGTAGGAGGTATAGAGACCCAGTACTTC. The J gene is TRBJ2-5, the V gene TRBV9, with D unclear. This CDR3 is 13 amino acids long. From germline, CDR1 is SGDLS and CDR2 YYNGEE. Trimming removed 0 bases from V and 4 bases from J, with 7 bases in between.

This clonotype was recorded only once. The chain recombines TRBV6-2 or TRBV6-3 with TRBJ2-7; 10 bases line up with TRBD1. This CDR3 is built from 15 residues. The germline CDR1 and CDR2 sequences are MNHEY and SVGEGT. V lost 6 bases, J lost 1 base, and 6 bases stayed unmatched. The CDR3, as DNA: TGTGCCAGCAGCCGGGACAGGGGAGAGTCCTACGAGCAGTACTTC. This codes for CASSRDRGESYEQYF.

The rearrangement uses TRBV4-1 and TRBJ1-1; D is unresolved. This CDR3 is 14 amino acids long. CDR1 is MGHRA, CDR2 YSYEKL, per germline. Trimming removed 4 bases at V and 6 bases at J, with 15 bases between. CDR3 region: CASSPIWVDAEAFF. In DNA form, the CDR3 reads TGCGCCAGCAGCCCCATTTGGGTGGACGCTGAAGCTTTCTTT.

The chain links TRBV7-9 to TRBJ2-1; D is uncertain. The CDR3 runs 12 residues. Trimming pared 0 bases from V and 9 bases from J, leaving 6 bases between. The V gene's germline CDR1 is SEHNR and CDR2 FQNEAQ (reference sequence). CDR3: CASSLASIEQFF. The CDR3 DNA reads as TGTGCCAGCAGCTTAGCTAGCATTGAGCAGTTCTTC.

This rearrangement joins TRBV29-1 to TRBJ2-1; 7 bases line up with TRBD1. The CDR3 has 16 residues. V dropped 3 bases and J dropped 2; count of bases not matched to a gene: 10. Germline CDR1 reads SQVTM; CDR2 reads ANQGSEA. CDR3: CSVEFSGTATYNEQFF. Written as DNA, the CDR3 is TGCAGCGTTGAGTTTTCCGGGACAGCTACCTACAATGAGCAGTTCTTC.

CDR3 amino acids: CSARGSGASQETQYF. In DNA form, the CDR3 reads TGCAGTGCCAGGGGTAGCGGGGCCTCGCAAGAGACCCAGTACTTC. The chain recombines TRBV20-1 with TRBJ2-5, with TRBD2 matching over 8 bases. The CDR3 is 15 residues long. Germline loops: CDR1 DFQATT, CDR2 SNEGSKA (reference sequence). Unmatched junction bases numbered 11, after V lost 6 bases and J lost 2 bases.

J is TRBJ2-7 and V is TRBV7-3, with TRBD1 matching 8 bases. The ends lost 1 base at V and 5 bases at J; junction bases unmatched: 4. Germline loops: CDR1 SGHTA, CDR2 FQGTGA. The CDR3 consists of 14 residues. This CDR3 reads CASSLRQGAHEQYF. The CDR3 nucleotides read TGTGCCAGCAGCTTAAGGCAGGGGGCCCACGAGCAGTACTTC.

This clonotype was picked up a small number of times. The chain links TRBV20-1 to TRBJ2-5; D is ambiguous. CDR3 size: 13 residues. Trimming took 3 bases from V and 0 from J, leaving 8 bases between them. Germline loops: CDR1 DFQATT, CDR2 SNEGSKA (reference sequence). The CDR3 DNA reads TGCAGTGCTAGTACGGCGTACCAAGAGACCCAGTACTTC. This codes for CSASTAYQETQYF.

CDR3 in DNA: TGCGCCAGCAGCTTTTTTTCGGGGGCTTGGGACACTGAAGCTTTCTTT. This encodes CASSFFSGAWDTEAFF. The chain couples TRBV5-1 to TRBJ1-1, with D perhaps matching TRBD1 (6 bases). Germline V CDR1 and CDR2: SGHRS, YFSETQ. V gave up 2 bases and J gave up 3 bases, with 17 bases separating them. The CDR3 has 16 residues.

This chain connects TRBV7-9 to TRBJ2-2; the D gene is possibly TRBD2 (7 bases). CDR1 SEHNR and CDR2 FQNEAQ come from the germline V gene (reference sequence). The CDR3 sequence is 15 residues long. V shed 5 bases and J shed 2 bases, with 12 bases lying between them. The CDR3 sequence is CASSRGDKNTGELFF. In DNA, the CDR3 is TGTGCCAGCAGCCGGGGGGACAAAAACACCGGGGAGCTGTTTTTT. Using reference TRBV7-9 and TRBJ2-2 for the parts outside the CDR3, the full variable domain is DTGVSQNPRHKITKRGQNVTFRCDPISEHNRLYWYRQTLGQGPEFLTYFQNEAQLEKSRLLSDRFSAERPKGSFSTLEIQRTEQGDSAMYLCASSRGDKNTGELFFGEGSRLTVL.

The rearrangement joins TRBV7-2 to TRBJ2-5, with D perhaps TRBD1 (5 bases). V lost 2 bases to trimming and J lost 4 bases, with 11 bases between them. Germline V CDR1 and CDR2: SGHTA, FQGNSA. This CDR3 region has 14 residues. The DNA for the CDR3 is TGTGCCAGCAGCTTAATGGGGCTCGGAGAGACCCAGTACTTC. The encoded protein is CASSLMGLGETQYF.

The rearrangement links TRBV5-6 to TRBJ2-1; 9 nucleotides align to TRBD2. After removal of 1 base from V and 2 bases from J, the junction contained 4 bases not matched to a gene. The CDR3 has 16 amino acids. The germline CDR1 and CDR2 sequences are SGHDT and YYEEEE. Here the CDR3 DNA reads TGTGCCAGCAGCTTGTGGCGGGGGGGTGCCTACAATGAGCAGTTCTTC. This encodes CASSLWRGGAYNEQFF.

V is TRBV6-6 and J is TRBJ2-5; 10 bases are a match to TRBD1. After removal of 6 bases from V and 4 bases from J, the junction contained 8 bases not matched to a gene. Germline-derived CDR1 and CDR2 are MNHNY and SVGAGI (reference sequence). The CDR3 contains 15 residues. CDR3 amino acids: CASRGIRDRGETQYF. The CDR3 bases are TGTGCCAGCAGGGGCATCCGGGACAGGGGAGAGACCCAGTACTTC.

The chain couples TRBV10-2 to TRBJ1-1; 9 bases match TRBD1. The CDR3 runs 13 residues. CDR1 WSHSY and CDR2 SAAADI come from the germline V gene. V lost 6 bases and J lost 4; bases outside the gene matches: 3. This CDR3 reads CASRADRGTEAFF. CDR3 nucleotide sequence: TGCGCCAGCAGGGCGGACAGGGGCACTGAAGCTTTCTTT.

As concerns this clonotype: An end of the junction differs from the germline gene, which may be a read error. The chain couples TRBV15 to TRBJ2-6; D might be TRBD1 or TRBD2, each matching 5 bases. The length of the CDR3 is 16 residues. Germline V gene sequence: CDR1 LNHNV, CDR2 YYDKDF (reference sequence). The CDR3 reads CATSRDGVPGANVLAF. The CDR3 nucleotides are TGTGCCACCAGCAGAGATGGAGTTCCCGGGGCCAACGTCCTGGCTTTC. The full variable domain, with the rest looked up from reference TRBV15 and TRBJ2-6, is DAMVIQNPRYQVTQFGKPVTLSCSQTLNHNVMYWYQQKSSQAPKLLFHYYDKDFNNEADTPDNFQSRRPNTSFCFLDIRSPGLGDTAMYLCATSRDGVPGANVLAFGAGSRLTVL.

The chain joins TRBV7-2 to TRBJ2-5, with 10 bases aligning to TRBD2. The V gene's germline CDR1 is SGHTA and CDR2 FQGNSA. V shed 2 bases, J shed 5 bases, and the junction held 5 bases outside the gene matches. The CDR3 is 15 residues long. CDR3: CASSLQRGGRETQYF. CDR3 DNA: TGTGCCAGCAGCTTACAGCGGGGGGGCCGGGAGACCCAGTACTTC.

Only a few counts were recorded for this clonotype. The rearrangement links TRBV5-1 to TRBJ2-5, with D possibly matching TRBD1 (6 bases). The end of the DNA is better explained by TRBJ2-4, so the J call may be wrong. This CDR3 is 14 amino acids long. From germline, CDR1 is SGHRS and CDR2 YFSETQ. As DNA, the CDR3 is TGCGCCAGCAGCTTCATGGACAGCAAAAACATTCAGTACTTC. It yields the protein CASSFMDSKNIQYF.

The rearrangement joins TRBV7-6 to TRBJ2-1; 10 positions match TRBD2. V was pared by 4 bases and J by 12 bases, with 3 bases of the junction left unmatched. The germline V gene has CDR1 SGHVS and CDR2 FNYEAQ. The CDR3 is 12 amino acids. CDR3 sequence: CASSSVAGGQFF. CDR3 nucleotide sequence: TGTGCCAGCAGCTCAGTAGCGGGAGGGCAGTTCTTC.

The chain carries TRBV20-1 and TRBJ1-2; possible D gene TRBD1, 6 bases. The CDR3 runs to 15 residues. Germline CDR1 and CDR2: DFQATT and SNEGSKA (reference sequence). V lost 3 bases, J lost 0 bases, and 14 bases lay in between. CDR3 sequence reads: CSASTRDTTNYGYTF. For the CDR3, the DNA is TGCAGTGCTAGCACCCGGGACACAACTAACTATGGCTACACCTTC.

This clonotype was recorded once. The rearrangement uses TRBV24-1 and TRBJ2-5; TRBD2 matches at 9 bases. V was pared by 3 bases and J by 5 bases, with 6 bases of the junction left unmatched. This CDR3 contains 15 residues. Per the germline V gene, CDR1 is KGHDR and CDR2 is SFDVKD. The CDR3 loop is CATSDGNAGGETQYF. As DNA, the CDR3 is TGTGCCACCAGTGATGGCAATGCGGGGGGGGAGACCCAGTACTTC.

V usage is TRBV12-3 or TRBV12-4 and J usage is TRBJ1-2, with 7 bases that match TRBD1. This CDR3 has 13 residues. After removal of 4 bases from V and 6 bases from J, the junction contained 5 bases not matched to a gene. The CDR3 reads CASSYRGLDGYTF. DNA of the CDR3: TGTGCCAGCAGTTACAGGGGATTGGATGGCTACACCTTC.

The chain combines TRBV15 with TRBJ2-2, with 7 bases lining up with TRBD2. The germline V gene encodes CDR1 LNHNV and CDR2 YYDKDF (reference sequence). The CDR3 contains 16 residues. V was pared by 5 bases and J by 5 bases, with 11 bases of the junction left unmatched. The CDR3 is CATSLPSGVMTGELFF. In DNA form, the CDR3 reads TGTGCCACCAGCCTCCCTAGCGGCGTAATGACCGGGGAGCTGTTTTTT.

This clonotype was detected once. The V call is TRBV10-2, the J call TRBJ2-7, with D possibly matching TRBD2 (5 bases). Between the trimmed V and J ends, which lost 9 bases and 3 bases, there was a span of 18 bases. Germline CDR1 is WSHSY and CDR2 is SAAADI. The CDR3 covers 14 residues. CDR3 in amino acids: CASRRGKISYEQYF. In DNA form, the CDR3 reads TGCGCCAGTAGACGGGGTAAGATCAGCTACGAGCAGTACTTC.

This clonotype was observed a single time. CDR3 nucleotide sequence: TGTGCCAGCAGTTTCGGGGCTAGCGGGGATGCCTACAATGAGCAGTACTTC. Translating it yields CASSFGASGDAYNEQYF. The V call is TRBV12-3 or TRBV12-4, the J call TRBJ2-1; TRBD2 matches 9 bases. Judging by the DNA end, TRBJ2-7 fits better; the J call may be wrong. There are 17 residues in the CDR3.

V is TRBV5-1 and J is TRBJ2-4; D call uncertain. The J call could be wrong; TRBJ2-7 is a better fit for the DNA end. In germline, CDR1 is SGHRS, CDR2 YFSETQ. The CDR3 loop spans 11 amino acids. The CDR3 nucleotides are TGCGCCAGCAGCTTGAGGAACGAGCAGTACTTC. Translated, it gives CASSLRNEQYF.

This clonotype was found a few times. The chain is built from TRBV5-1 and TRBJ2-5, with D unclear. Germline V gives CDR1 SGHRS, CDR2 YFSETQ. The germline V and J ends were trimmed by 1 base and 3 bases, with 7 bases remaining between them. The CDR3 covers 13 residues. DNA for the CDR3: TGCGCCAGCAGCTTGAGGAAAGAAGAGACCCAGTACTTC. This codes for CASSLRKEETQYF.